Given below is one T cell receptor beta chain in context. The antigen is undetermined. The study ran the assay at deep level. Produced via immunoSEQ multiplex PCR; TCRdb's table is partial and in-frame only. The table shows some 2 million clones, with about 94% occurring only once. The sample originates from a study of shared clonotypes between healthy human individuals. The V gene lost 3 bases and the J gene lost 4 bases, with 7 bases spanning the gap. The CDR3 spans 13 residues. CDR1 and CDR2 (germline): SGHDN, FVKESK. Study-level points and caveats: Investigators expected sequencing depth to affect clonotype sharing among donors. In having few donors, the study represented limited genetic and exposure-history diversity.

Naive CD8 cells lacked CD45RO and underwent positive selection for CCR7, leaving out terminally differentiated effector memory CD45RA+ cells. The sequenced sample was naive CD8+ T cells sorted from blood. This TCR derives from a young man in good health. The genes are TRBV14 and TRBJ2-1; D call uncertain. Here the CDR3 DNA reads TGTGCCAGCAGCCAGATGAGTTACAATGAGCAGTTCTTC. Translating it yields CASSQMSYNEQFF.